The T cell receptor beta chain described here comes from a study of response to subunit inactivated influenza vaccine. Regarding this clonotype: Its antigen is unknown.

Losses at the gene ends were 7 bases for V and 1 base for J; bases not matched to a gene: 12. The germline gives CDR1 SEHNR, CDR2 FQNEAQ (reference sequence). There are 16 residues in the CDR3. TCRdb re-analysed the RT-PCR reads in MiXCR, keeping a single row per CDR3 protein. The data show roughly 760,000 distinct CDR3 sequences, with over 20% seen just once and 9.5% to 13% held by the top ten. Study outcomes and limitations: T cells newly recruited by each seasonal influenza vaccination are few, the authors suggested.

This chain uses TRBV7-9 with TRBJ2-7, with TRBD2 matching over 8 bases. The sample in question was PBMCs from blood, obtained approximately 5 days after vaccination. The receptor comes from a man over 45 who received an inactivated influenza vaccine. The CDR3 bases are TGTGCCAGCACCCAGGCATGGGCTAGCGGGTCCTACGAGCAGTACTTC. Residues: CASTQAWASGSYEQYF.